The 29 T cell receptor beta chains listed next were all sequenced from one sample in a study of naive and memory T cell subsets. Two oligonucleotides, mixed equimolar, formed the beta constant-region primer covering TRBC1 and TRBC2. TCRdb called the UMI-ligation and nested PCR reads again in MiXCR, with one record for every CDR3 protein. This table holds under 150,000 distinct CDR3 sequences, over 15% found once. The source material was naive CD4+ T cells from blood. The receptors originated from a human donor in good health.

This clonotype was counted ten times or more. The chain recombines TRBV24-1 with TRBJ1-4; possibly TRBD1 for D (6 bases). Germline V gives CDR1 KGHDR, CDR2 SFDVKD. Trimming removed 0 bases from V and 5 bases from J, with 18 bases in between. The CDR3 covers 18 residues. The CDR3 DNA follows: TGTGCCACCAGTGATTTGATCAGGGGAAGGTTCATCAATGAAAAACTGTTTTTT. Translating it yields CATSDLIRGRFINEKLFF.

The V gene is TRBV6-5, the J gene TRBJ1-5; D is possibly TRBD1 (5 bases). Trimming took off 8 bases at V and 6 bases at J, with 11 bases between the two ends. Germline V gene data show CDR1 as MNHEY and CDR2 as SVGAGI. The CDR3 extends over 12 amino acids. In nucleotides, the CDR3 is TGTGCCAGCCAAGGGGCAGGTCAGCCCCAGCATTTT. Translating gives CASQGAGQPQHF.

This clonotype came up a few times. This rearrangement joins TRBV18 to TRBJ2-3; no reliable D call. V was pared by 3 bases and J by 0 bases, with 10 bases between. Germline V gene lookup returns CDR1 KGHSH and CDR2 LQKENI. The CDR3 length is 15 residues. DNA for the CDR3: TGTGCCAGCTCACCTCGGACCCAAAGCACAGATACGCAGTATTTT. This translates into CASSPRTQSTDTQYF.

This clonotype was recorded a few times. The V and J genes are TRBV18 and TRBJ2-1; 9 nucleotides line up with TRBD1. The germline V gene encodes CDR1 KGHSH and CDR2 LQKENI. This CDR3 has 13 residues. J was trimmed by 7 bases and V by 8 bases; bases with no gene match: 6. The CDR3 region is CASRDRARNEQFF. CDR3 bases: TGTGCCAGCCGGGACAGGGCGCGGAATGAGCAGTTCTTC.

This clonotype appeared a few times. The chain recombines TRBV10-3 with TRBJ2-3; 7 bases map to TRBD1. From germline, CDR1 is ENHRY and CDR2 SYGVKD. The CDR3 covers 14 residues. The junction had 7 bases not matched to a gene; V was cut back by 10 bases and J by 0 bases. CDR3 loop: CATVPGQSTDTQYF. DNA of the CDR3: TGTGCCACCGTCCCGGGACAGAGCACAGATACGCAGTATTTT.

This clonotype was observed a few times. This chain joins TRBV29-1 and TRBJ2-2; possible D gene TRBD1, 6 bases. Per germline, CDR1 SQVTM and CDR2 ANQGSEA. This CDR3 contains 13 residues. The germline V and J ends were trimmed by 5 bases and 1 base, with 8 bases remaining between them. The CDR3 loop reads CSVHRVNTGELFF. Written as DNA, the CDR3 is TGCAGCGTTCACAGGGTGAACACCGGGGAGCTGTTTTTT.

This clonotype occurred a few times. The chain employs TRBV5-1 and TRBJ2-3; TRBD1 matches at 7 bases. The CDR3 sequence is 15 residues long. CDR1 is SGHRS and CDR2 is YFSETQ in the germline V gene. Trimming cost V 4 bases and J 5 bases; bases outside gene matches: 10. CDR3: CASSTDRSIRDTQYF. The CDR3 DNA is TGCGCCAGCAGCACGGACAGGTCGATAAGAGATACGCAGTATTTT.

This clonotype was detected a few times. V gene TRBV12-3 or TRBV12-4 combines with J gene TRBJ2-1, with no clear D. The V gene lost 3 bases and the J gene lost 0 bases, with 9 bases spanning the gap. The CDR3 covers 15 residues. The CDR3 region has the DNA TGTGCCAGCAGTTTCTATATGGGCTCCTACAATGAGCAGTTCTTC. This translates into CASSFYMGSYNEQFF.

The chain is built from TRBV20-1 and TRBJ2-3; 10 bases agree with TRBD1. The CDR3 is 17 amino acids. V lost 6 bases and J lost 4; bases outside the gene matches: 16. Looked up from germline, CDR1 is DFQATT and CDR2 is SNEGSKA (reference sequence). CDR3 coding DNA: TGCAGTGCCCGCCCATTCCGGACAGGGGGACAATCAGATACGCAGTATTTT. Translation gives CSARPFRTGGQSDTQYF.

This chain links TRBV7-6 with TRBJ2-7, with D unresolved. In germline, CDR1 is SGHVS, CDR2 FNYEAQ. V was clipped by 4 bases and J by 5 bases, with 15 bases between them. The CDR3 is 14 amino acids. The CDR3 sequence is CASSSRPGDDEQYF. The DNA of the CDR3 is TGTGCCAGCAGCTCCCGGCCGGGCGACGACGAGCAGTACTTC.

The CDR3 nucleotides read TGTGCCAGCAGCGGGACGGGTTATGAGCAGTTCTTC. It translates to CASSGTGYEQFF. The V gene is TRBV6-2 or TRBV6-3, the J gene TRBJ2-1, with D perhaps being TRBD1 or TRBD2 (5 bases each). CDR3 length: 12 amino acids. Germline CDR1 reads MNHEY; CDR2 reads SVGEGT. The V gene lost 6 bases and the J gene lost 8 bases, with 11 bases spanning the gap.

The chain recombines TRBV11-2 with TRBJ2-5; D not resolved. Germline assignment: CDR1 SGHAT and CDR2 FQNNGV. Trimming took 8 bases from V and 2 from J, leaving 18 bases between them. CDR3 length: 15 residues. CDR3 sequence: CASEIGSWVQETQYF. CDR3 sequence (DNA): TGTGCCAGCGAGATAGGGTCGTGGGTACAAGAGACCCAGTACTTC.

This clonotype showed up just a few times. The chain carries TRBV10-3 and TRBJ2-3; 8 bases match TRBD2. Trimming took 7 bases from V and 0 from J; bases not matched to a gene: 12. This CDR3 contains 17 residues. Germline V CDR1 and CDR2: ENHRY, SYGVKD. This chain's CDR3 is CAITPRSGSPSTDTQYF. The DNA for the CDR3 is TGTGCCATCACCCCGAGGAGCGGGAGTCCTAGCACAGATACGCAGTATTTT.

The genes are TRBV7-9 and TRBJ1-1; D not certain. The CDR3 loop spans 14 amino acids. The V gene lost 5 bases and the J gene lost 5 bases, with 15 bases spanning the gap. Germline V gene lookup returns CDR1 SEHNR and CDR2 FQNEAQ (reference sequence). The CDR3 loop is CASSLKSPGTEAFF. The CDR3 DNA follows: TGTGCCAGCAGCCTAAAAAGCCCAGGAACTGAAGCTTTCTTT.

In this sample, this clonotype turned up a few times. The rearrangement uses TRBV14 and TRBJ2-1; 8 bases fit TRBD2. The CDR3 has 17 residues. Germline V gives CDR1 SGHDN, CDR2 FVKESK. The V segment lost 4 bases and the J segment 0 bases; nucleotides outside the gene matches: 8. As DNA, the CDR3 is TGTGCCAGCAGCCTAATAGCGGGGTCCCTCTCCTACAATGAGCAGTTCTTC. It specifies CASSLIAGSLSYNEQFF.

This chain connects TRBV11-3 to TRBJ2-2; no reliable D call. The CDR3 is 12 amino acids. CDR1 and CDR2 (germline): SGHNT, YENEEA. V was shortened by 2 bases and J by 6 bases, with 4 bases between the two germline ends. DNA for the CDR3: TGTGCCAGCAGCTTAAGAGCCGGGGAGCTGTTTTTT. Its protein product is CASSLRAGELFF. Drawing the rest from reference TRBV11-3 and TRBJ2-2, the complete variable domain is EAGVVQSPRYKIIEKKQPVAFWCNPISGHNTLYWYLQNLGQGPELLIRYENEEAVDDSQLPKDRFSAERLKGVDSTLKIQPAELGDSAVYLCASSLRAGELFFGEGSRLTVL.

The V and J genes are TRBV27 and TRBJ2-5; D perhaps matches TRBD1 (6 bases). Germline V CDR1 and CDR2: MNHEY, SMNVEV (reference sequence). The CDR3 has 13 residues. V lost 4 bases to trimming and J lost 5 bases, with 11 bases between them. The CDR3 protein is CASSSTGTETQYF. The DNA for the CDR3 is TGTGCCAGCAGTTCGACAGGAACGGAGACCCAGTACTTC.

The J gene is TRBJ2-3, the V gene TRBV2; TRBD2 agrees at 10 bases. The junction had 21 bases not matched to a gene; V was cut back by 7 bases and J by 5 bases. Germline assignment: CDR1 SNHLY and CDR2 FYNNEI. CDR3 size: 19 residues. The chain's CDR3 is CASTPQGSGSSGSLDTQYF. In nucleotides, the CDR3 is TGTGCCAGCACTCCACAGGGGTCTGGGTCTAGCGGGAGTTTAGATACGCAGTATTTT.

The rearrangement uses TRBV29-1 and TRBJ1-4, with no clear D. Germline loops: CDR1 SQVTM, CDR2 ANQGSEA. CDR3 length equals 13 residues. Trimming stripped 2 bases from V and 8 bases from J, with 12 bases between. CDR3 in DNA: TGCAGCGTTGAAAGCGGGTGCGGGGAAAAACTGTTTTTT. This codes for CSVESGCGEKLFF.

V usage is TRBV29-1 and J usage is TRBJ1-1, with D perhaps matching TRBD1 (6 bases). This CDR3 contains 14 residues. Trimming shortened V by 8 bases and J by 4 bases, and 20 bases separated the two germline ends. CDR1 SQVTM and CDR2 ANQGSEA come from the germline V gene. CDR3 amino acids: CSTETGAFSTEAFF. CDR3 DNA: TGCAGCACGGAAACGGGGGCGTTTAGCACTGAAGCTTTCTTT.

J is TRBJ2-5 and V is TRBV12-3 or TRBV12-4, with 7 nucleotides matching TRBD1. The CDR3 runs to 14 residues. The V and J ends lost 6 bases and 1 base, in that order; junction bases with no gene match: 5. The CDR3 region is CASRLTGIQETQYF. The CDR3 region has the DNA TGTGCCAGCAGATTGACAGGGATCCAAGAGACCCAGTACTTC.

The chain couples TRBV7-2 to TRBJ2-1, with 9 bases identical to TRBD2. V trimming: 4 bases; J trimming: 3 bases; junction bases outside the gene matches: 4. The CDR3 has 15 residues. Germline values: CDR1 SGHTA, CDR2 FQGNSA. The CDR3 region has the DNA TGTGCCAGCAGCTCCAGACTAGCGGTCTACAATGAGCAGTTCTTC. Translating gives CASSSRLAVYNEQFF. Looking up the rest from reference TRBV7-2 and TRBJ2-1 gives the full variable domain: GAGVSQSPSNKVTEKGKDVELRCDPISGHTALYWYRQSLGQGLEFLIYFQGNSAPDKSGLPSDRFSAERTGGSVSTLTIQRTQQEDSAVYLCASSSRLAVYNEQFFGPGTRLTVL.

In this sample, this clonotype turned up many times. Here the CDR3 reads CASSEAGVGQETQYF. The CDR3 DNA reads as TGTGCCAGCAGTGAAGCGGGAGTTGGGCAAGAGACCCAGTACTTC. The gene calls are TRBV6-2 or TRBV6-3 and TRBJ2-5, with 8 bases lining up with TRBD2. V lost 5 bases to trimming and J lost 2 bases; unmatched junction nucleotides: 7. Germline loops: CDR1 MNHEY, CDR2 SVGEGT. The CDR3 is 15 amino acids.

This chain joins TRBV29-1 and TRBJ2-2; TRBD2 matches 10 bases. Looked up from germline, CDR1 is SQVTM and CDR2 is ANQGSEA. The CDR3 loop spans 16 amino acids. Losses at the gene ends were 3 bases for V and 7 bases for J; bases not matched to a gene: 11. The CDR3: CSVEWSGRAWSGELFF. The CDR3 DNA sequence: TGCAGCGTTGAGTGGAGCGGGAGGGCCTGGAGCGGGGAGCTGTTTTTT.

The chain joins TRBV7-9 to TRBJ1-1, with 9 bases lining up with TRBD1. This CDR3 has 12 residues. Per the germline V gene, CDR1 is SEHNR and CDR2 is FQNEAQ (reference sequence). The CDR3 DNA is TGTGCGACACAGGGGGCCAGCACTGAAGCTTTCTTT. This codes for CATQGASTEAFF.

On this clonotype itself: Relative to the germline gene, one junction end is altered; a read error may explain this. The chain carries TRBV24-1 and TRBJ2-4; D remains unclear. The CDR3 sequence is 10 residues long. Germline V gene lookup returns CDR1 KGHDR and CDR2 SFDVKD. The CDR3 coding sequence is TGTGCCACCAGTGATTTCGGGCTGCGCTTC. Its translation is CATSDFGLRF.

This clonotype was seen only a few times. This rearrangement joins TRBV7-2 to TRBJ2-1, with 9 bases aligning to TRBD1. The J segment lost 9 bases and the V segment lost 1 base, leaving 4 bases of the junction unmatched. CDR1 SGHTA and CDR2 FQGNSA come from the germline V gene. CDR3 length: 14 amino acids. The CDR3 sequence: CASSLGQGVSEQFF. For the CDR3, the DNA is TGTGCCAGCAGCTTAGGACAGGGGGTCAGTGAGCAGTTCTTC.

This clonotype was seen a few times. This chain connects TRBV21-1 to TRBJ2-4; the table's D gene call, TRBD2, was not cross checked with the DNA. TRBV21-1 constitutes a pseudogene. The CDR3 is 17 amino acids. CDR3: CASSKARRGRAKNIQYF. The CDR3 nucleotides are TGTGCCAGCAGCAAAGCGCGGAGGGGTCGGGCCAAAAACATTCAGTACTTC.

The chain recombines TRBV2 with TRBJ2-5, with 9 bases identical to TRBD2. The CDR3 spans 16 residues. Germline V gene sequence: CDR1 SNHLY, CDR2 FYNNEI. Losses at the gene ends were 1 base for V and 1 base for J; bases not matched to a gene: 4. CDR3 nucleotides: TGTGCCAGCAGTGAAGAACTAGCGGGTCGCCAAGAGACCCAGTACTTC. As protein: CASSEELAGRQETQYF.